These T cell receptor beta chains were read from a single sample in a study of blood T cell repertoires in COVID-19. Using immunoSEQ multiplex PCR, the repertoire was profiled, and TCRdb retains in-frame clones only, with some absent. The table records about 250,000 clones, 70% to 90% of them present only once. Sample: peripheral blood. Source of these receptors: a woman aged 40 to 49 who had recovered from COVID-19. Each CDR3 is given with its conserved first and last residue. A D gene is named only where the DNA matches it firmly. The listing skips clone size in some rows; elsewhere it reads once, few, many or a size class.

d_gene: NA
abundance: NA
v_gene: TRBV9
j_gene: TRBJ1-2
CDR3aa: CASSGQVDHGYTF
CDR3nt: TGTGCCAGCAGCGGACAGGTTGACCATGGCTACACCTTC

d_gene: TRBD1
abundance: few
v_gene: TRBV30
j_gene: TRBJ2-7
CDR3aa: CAWGQKGTGGSYEQYF
CDR3nt: TGTGCCTGGGGGCAAAAAGGGACAGGAGGCTCCTACGAGCAGTACTTC

d_gene: NA
abundance: NA
v_gene: TRBV21-1
j_gene: TRBJ2-1
CDR3aa: CASSKERGQGNNGEQFF
CDR3nt: TGTGCCAGCAGCAAAGAGAGGGGACAGGGCAATAACGGTGAGCAGTTCTTC

d_gene: TRBD1
abundance: NA
v_gene: TRBV18
j_gene: TRBJ1-1
CDR3aa: CASSRGQGGTEAFF
CDR3nt: TGTGCCAGCTCAAGGGGACAGGGGGGCACTGAAGCTTTCTTT

d_gene: TRBD2
abundance: once
v_gene: TRBV6-4
j_gene: TRBJ2-3
CDR3aa: CASSDNGGALDTQYF
CDR3nt: TGTGCCAGCAGTGACAACGGGGGGGCCTTGGATACGCAGTATTTT

d_gene: NA
abundance: NA
v_gene: TRBV28
j_gene: TRBJ2-5
CDR3aa: CASSSTTKTQYF
CDR3nt: TGTGCCAGCAGTTCGACGACTAAGACCCAGTACTTC

d_gene: TRBD2
abundance: few
v_gene: TRBV13
j_gene: TRBJ2-5
CDR3aa: CASSLEASGRGETQYF
CDR3nt: TGTGCCAGCAGCTTAGAGGCTAGCGGGAGGGGAGAGACCCAGTACTTC

d_gene: NA
abundance: NA
v_gene: TRBV3-1/TRBV3-2
j_gene: TRBJ2-2
CDR3aa: CASSQGPRGADTGELFF
CDR3nt: TGTGCCAGCAGCCAGGGTCCCAGGGGGGCTGACACCGGGGAGCTGTTTTTT

d_gene: TRBD2
abundance: NA
v_gene: TRBV29-1
j_gene: TRBJ2-7
CDR3aa: CSVELGGFTYEQYF
CDR3nt: TGCAGCGTTGAATTGGGAGGGTTCACCTACGAGCAGTACTTC

d_gene: NA
abundance: NA
v_gene: TRBV5-4
j_gene: TRBJ1-2
CDR3aa: CASSLRGAKHGYTF
CDR3nt: TGTGCCAGCAGCTTGCGGGGGGCGAAGCATGGCTACACCTTC

d_gene: TRBD1
abundance: NA
v_gene: TRBV7-2
j_gene: TRBJ2-7
CDR3aa: CASSLQGQIYEQYF
CDR3nt: TGTGCCAGCAGCCTACAGGGGCAAATCTACGAGCAGTACTTC

d_gene: TRBD2
abundance: NA
v_gene: TRBV7-3
j_gene: TRBJ2-1
CDR3aa: CASSPTSGRYNEQFF
CDR3nt: TGTGCCAGCAGCCCTACTAGCGGGCGTTACAATGAGCAGTTCTTC

d_gene: NA
abundance: NA
v_gene: TRBV27
j_gene: TRBJ1-2
CDR3aa: CASSPRTAYSYGYTF
CDR3nt: TGTGCCAGCAGCCCCCGGACAGCGTATAGCTATGGCTACACCTTC

d_gene: NA
abundance: NA
v_gene: TRBV30
j_gene: TRBJ2-7
CDR3aa: CAWSPLPRGRISYEQYF
CDR3nt: TGTGCCTGGAGTCCCCTCCCCAGGGGCAGGATCTCCTACGAGCAGTACTTC

d_gene: TRBD2
abundance: NA
v_gene: TRBV3-1/TRBV3-2
j_gene: TRBJ2-5
CDR3aa: CASSPGTSTILLTETQYF
CDR3nt: TGTGCCAGCAGCCCCGGGACTAGCACGATCCTATTAACAGAGACCCAGTACTTC

d_gene: NA
abundance: NA
v_gene: TRBV25-1
j_gene: TRBJ1-5
CDR3aa: CASSESGSASNQSQHF
CDR3nt: TGTGCCAGCAGTGAATCAGGCAGTGCAAGCAATCAGTCCCAGCATTTT

d_gene: TRBD1
abundance: NA
v_gene: TRBV7-2
j_gene: TRBJ2-7
CDR3aa: CASSPDRDRPGEQYF
CDR3nt: TGTGCCAGCAGCCCAGACCGGGACAGGCCGGGGGAGCAGTACTTC

d_gene: TRBD1
abundance: NA
v_gene: TRBV2
j_gene: TRBJ1-3
CDR3aa: CASTKDRANGNTIYF
CDR3nt: TGTGCCAGCACCAAAGACAGGGCGAACGGAAACACCATATATTTT

d_gene: NA
abundance: NA
v_gene: TRBV11-3
j_gene: TRBJ1-1
CDR3aa: CASSFTTRDTEAFF
CDR3nt: TGTGCCAGCAGCTTTACTACTAGGGACACTGAAGCTTTCTTT

d_gene: TRBD2
abundance: NA
v_gene: TRBV9
j_gene: TRBJ2-3
CDR3aa: CASSVTSGSPDTQYF
CDR3nt: TGTGCCAGCAGCGTAACTAGCGGGAGTCCAGATACGCAGTATTTT

d_gene: TRBD2
abundance: few
v_gene: TRBV6-5
j_gene: TRBJ2-1
CDR3aa: CASSYRATREGHEQFF
CDR3nt: TGTGCCAGCAGTTATAGGGCAACGCGGGAGGGCCATGAGCAGTTCTTC

d_gene: NA
abundance: NA
v_gene: TRBV5-1
j_gene: TRBJ2-7
CDR3aa: CASSSGGLDEQYF
CDR3nt: TGCGCCAGCAGCTCCGGAGGACTCGACGAGCAGTACTTC

d_gene: NA
abundance: NA
v_gene: TRBV18
j_gene: TRBJ1-2
CDR3aa: CASSPVQGDYGYTF
CDR3nt: TGTGCCAGCTCACCCGTTCAGGGTGACTATGGCTACACCTTC

d_gene: NA
abundance: NA
v_gene: TRBV6-2/TRBV6-3
j_gene: TRBJ1-5
CDR3aa: CASSYPQPQHF
CDR3nt: TGTGCCAGCAGTTATCCACAGCCCCAGCATTTT

d_gene: NA
abundance: NA
v_gene: TRBV9
j_gene: TRBJ1-2
CDR3aa: CASSAVGGRSPYGYTF
CDR3nt: TGTGCCAGCAGCGCCGTCGGGGGGCGCAGCCCGTATGGCTACACCTTC

d_gene: NA
abundance: NA
v_gene: TRBV4-3
j_gene: TRBJ1-5
CDR3aa: CASSQERGQPQHF
CDR3nt: TGCGCCAGCAGCCAAGAGCGGGGTCAGCCCCAGCATTTT

d_gene: TRBD2
abundance: NA
v_gene: TRBV6-2/TRBV6-3
j_gene: TRBJ2-1
CDR3aa: CASSYFSGSPQNEQFF
CDR3nt: TGTGCCAGCAGTTACTTCAGCGGGAGTCCCCAGAATGAGCAGTTCTTC

d_gene: TRBD2
abundance: NA
v_gene: TRBV7-6
j_gene: TRBJ2-1
CDR3aa: CASSEQGLAGYNEQFF
CDR3nt: TGTGCCAGCAGCGAACAGGGACTAGCGGGCTACAATGAGCAGTTCTTC

d_gene: TRBD1
abundance: NA
v_gene: TRBV5-6
j_gene: TRBJ2-4
CDR3aa: CASTRTGSNIQYF
CDR3nt: TGTGCCAGCACAAGGACAGGCTCTAACATTCAGTACTTC

d_gene: TRBD1
abundance: NA
v_gene: TRBV7-9
j_gene: TRBJ2-7
CDR3aa: CASSVGTGGTYEQYF
CDR3nt: TGTGCCAGCAGCGTAGGGACAGGGGGCACCTACGAGCAGTACTTC

d_gene: TRBD1
abundance: NA
v_gene: TRBV5-1
j_gene: TRBJ2-2
CDR3aa: CASSLDSGTGRTGELFF
CDR3nt: TGCGCCAGCAGCCTAGATTCCGGGACAGGGCGCACCGGGGAGCTGTTTTTT

d_gene: TRBD1
abundance: NA
v_gene: TRBV7-2
j_gene: TRBJ2-7
CDR3aa: CASSLDRGRYEQYF
CDR3nt: TGTGCCAGCAGCCTCGACAGGGGTCGATACGAGCAGTACTTC

d_gene: NA
abundance: NA
v_gene: TRBV7-2
j_gene: TRBJ2-2
CDR3aa: CASSLVGELFF
CDR3nt: TGTGCCAGCAGCTTAGTAGGGGAGCTGTTTTTT

d_gene: NA
abundance: NA
v_gene: TRBV7-2
j_gene: TRBJ1-2
CDR3aa: CASSLNYGYTF
CDR3nt: TGTGCCAGCAGCCTTAACTATGGCTACACCTTC

d_gene: NA
abundance: NA
v_gene: TRBV7-2
j_gene: TRBJ1-2
CDR3aa: CASSANRANYGYTF
CDR3nt: TGTGCCAGCAGCGCCAACAGGGCTAACTATGGCTACACCTTC

d_gene: TRBD2
abundance: NA
v_gene: TRBV12-5
j_gene: TRBJ2-1
CDR3aa: CASGLVWTSGYNEQFF
CDR3nt: TGTGCTAGTGGTTTGGTCTGGACTAGCGGATACAATGAGCAGTTCTTC

d_gene: TRBD1
abundance: few
v_gene: TRBV6-2/TRBV6-3
j_gene: TRBJ1-5
CDR3aa: CASSSRVTGRGQPQHF
CDR3nt: TGTGCCAGCAGTTCCCGAGTGACAGGGCGTGGACAGCCCCAGCATTTT

d_gene: NA
abundance: NA
v_gene: TRBV10-3
j_gene: TRBJ2-7
CDR3aa: CAISESRGAVDEQYF
CDR3nt: TGTGCCATCAGTGAGTCACGGGGGGCGGTCGACGAGCAGTACTTC

d_gene: NA
abundance: NA
v_gene: TRBV21-1
j_gene: TRBJ2-7
CDR3aa: CASSKDRSAETYEQYF
CDR3nt: TGTGCCAGCAGCAAAGATCGGTCCGCTGAGACCTACGAGCAGTACTTC

d_gene: TRBD1
abundance: NA
v_gene: TRBV7-9
j_gene: TRBJ1-2
CDR3aa: CASSLVDRVDGYTF
CDR3nt: TGTGCCAGCAGCTTAGTCGACAGGGTGGATGGCTACACCTTC

d_gene: NA
abundance: NA
v_gene: TRBV7-9
j_gene: TRBJ1-3
CDR3aa: CASSLGRDIGSGNTIYF
CDR3nt: TGTGCCAGCAGCTTAGGCCGGGACATCGGCTCTGGAAACACCATATATTTT

d_gene: NA
abundance: once
v_gene: TRBV3-1/TRBV3-2
j_gene: TRBJ1-1
CDR3aa: CASDGLNTEAFF
CDR3nt: TGTGCCAGCGACGGGTTGAACACTGAAGCTTTCTTT

d_gene: NA
abundance: NA
v_gene: TRBV7-2
j_gene: TRBJ2-3
CDR3aa: CASRERQGAQYF
CDR3nt: TGTGCCAGCAGAGAGCGTCAGGGCGCGCAGTATTTT

d_gene: NA
abundance: NA
v_gene: TRBV7-8
j_gene: TRBJ2-6
CDR3aa: CASTPLRGTSSGANVLTF
CDR3nt: TGTGCCAGCACCCCTCTGAGGGGGACAAGCTCTGGGGCCAACGTCCTGACTTTC

d_gene: TRBD1
abundance: NA
v_gene: TRBV19
j_gene: TRBJ1-6
CDR3aa: CASSGQGANSPLHF
CDR3nt: TGTGCCAGTAGTGGCCAGGGGGCTAATTCACCCCTCCACTTT

d_gene: TRBD1
abundance: NA
v_gene: TRBV19
j_gene: TRBJ1-4
CDR3aa: CASRRTGVNEKLFF
CDR3nt: TGTGCCAGTAGGCGGACAGGGGTTAATGAAAAACTGTTTTTT

d_gene: TRBD2
abundance: once
v_gene: TRBV3-1/TRBV3-2
j_gene: TRBJ2-5
CDR3aa: CASSQVLLRGEAETQYF
CDR3nt: TGTGCCAGCAGCCAAGTTTTGCTGCGGGGGGAAGCAGAGACCCAGTACTTC

d_gene: TRBD1
abundance: NA
v_gene: TRBV6-2/TRBV6-3
j_gene: TRBJ1-1
CDR3aa: CASSWDRRNTEAFF
CDR3nt: TGTGCCAGCAGTTGGGACAGGCGGAACACTGAAGCTTTCTTT

d_gene: TRBD1
abundance: NA
v_gene: TRBV7-9
j_gene: TRBJ2-2
CDR3aa: CASSEWDRENTGELFF
CDR3nt: TGTGCCAGCAGCGAGTGGGACAGGGAGAACACCGGGGAGCTGTTTTTT

d_gene: TRBD2
abundance: once
v_gene: TRBV6-2/TRBV6-3
j_gene: TRBJ2-5
CDR3aa: CASSYSVAGRETQYF
CDR3nt: TGTGCCAGCAGTTACTCAGTAGCGGGGAGGGAGACCCAGTACTTC

d_gene: NA
abundance: NA
v_gene: TRBV19
j_gene: TRBJ2-2
CDR3aa: CASSPQGFRTGELFF
CDR3nt: TGTGCCAGTAGTCCGCAGGGTTTTAGGACCGGGGAGCTGTTTTTT

d_gene: TRBD2
abundance: once
v_gene: TRBV19
j_gene: TRBJ2-3
CDR3aa: CASSTSAAVAGGTDTQYF
CDR3nt: TGTGCCAGTAGTACCTCCGCGGCCGTAGCGGGAGGCACAGATACGCAGTATTTT

d_gene: NA
abundance: NA
v_gene: TRBV6-2/TRBV6-3
j_gene: TRBJ2-7
CDR3aa: CASSSPPRRAYEQYF
CDR3nt: TGTGCCAGCAGTTCCCCACCCAGGAGGGCCTACGAGCAGTACTTC